The 19 T cell receptor beta chains reported below all come from one sample, sequenced in a study of OX40 agonist ivuxolimab in advanced cancers. Profiled with immunoSEQ multiplex PCR; TCRdb holds only in-frame clones, not every one. The sample includes about 62,000 clones, around 74% seen only once; the top ten take about 11%. The sample here was CD4+ or CD8+ T cells sorted from blood, taken in a trial of the OX40 agonist ivuxolimab. The origin of the receptors is an adult with an advanced solid tumor such as melanoma, head and neck, liver or kidney cancer.

V usage is TRBV29-1 and J usage is TRBJ2-2, with D uncertain. Per germline, CDR1 SQVTM and CDR2 ANQGSEA. The CDR3 is 14 amino acids. V gave up 5 bases and J gave up 6 bases, with 16 bases separating them. The CDR3, as DNA: TGCAGCGTTCTTGAGCCTATGGTCTCCGGGGAGCTGTTTTTT. Translating it yields CSVLEPMVSGELFF.

This chain joins TRBV4-3 and TRBJ2-5; TRBD2 aligns across 9 bases. This CDR3 is 17 amino acids long. CDR1 and CDR2 from the germline V gene are LGHNA and YSLEER. V trimming: 0 bases; J trimming: 4 bases; junction bases outside the gene matches: 9. The CDR3, as DNA: TGCGCCAGCAGCCAAGATAGGGCGGGGGGGCGTTTAGAGACCCAGTACTTC. Translation gives CASSQDRAGGRLETQYF.

The rearrangement links TRBV7-2 to TRBJ2-3; tentatively, D is TRBD2 (7 bases). CDR3 size: 14 residues. Trimming cost V 1 base and J 6 bases, with 11 bases left between them. Germline V lookup: CDR1 SGHTA, CDR2 FQGNSA. CDR3 coding DNA: TGTGCCAGCAGCTTAGTGGGGGGGGCGGATACGCAGTATTTT. This gives the protein CASSLVGGADTQYF.

The V call is TRBV6-6, the J call TRBJ2-7; no definite D call. Germline V gene lookup returns CDR1 MNHNY and CDR2 SVGAGI (reference sequence). V was pared by 5 bases and J by 0 bases, with 17 bases between. CDR3 length: 16 residues. The CDR3 sequence is CASSRPDGVPSYEQYF. In DNA form, the CDR3 reads TGTGCCAGCAGTCGACCCGATGGGGTCCCCTCCTACGAGCAGTACTTC.

The V gene is TRBV28, the J gene TRBJ1-2, with D hard to call. V lost 5 bases to trimming and J lost 1 base, with 11 bases between them. This CDR3 contains 14 residues. Per the germline V gene, CDR1 is MDHEN and CDR2 is SYDVKM. The CDR3 DNA sequence: TGTGCCAGCAGTAGTACGGGATTTAACTATGGCTACACCTTC. Translating gives CASSSTGFNYGYTF.

The J gene is TRBJ2-7, the V gene TRBV28; no firm D call. Trimming took off 6 bases at V and 1 base at J, with 10 bases between the two ends. Germline V gene lookup returns CDR1 MDHEN and CDR2 SYDVKM. The CDR3 consists of 13 residues. Here the CDR3 reads CASSKGYSYEQYF. In nucleotides, the CDR3 is TGTGCCAGCAGCAAGGGTTATTCCTACGAGCAGTACTTC.

This clone was recorded once. CDR3 sequence reads: CASTRWDTQYF. The CDR3 bases are TGTGCCAGCACAAGGTGGGATACGCAGTATTTT. The chain is built from TRBV28 and TRBJ2-3, with unresolved D. CDR3 size: 11 residues. CDR1 and CDR2 from the germline V gene are MDHEN and SYDVKM. V gave up 7 bases and J gave up 6 bases, with 8 bases separating them.

The chain employs TRBV30 and TRBJ2-6; a weak D match, TRBD1 (6 bases). The germline gives CDR1 GTSNPN, CDR2 SVGIG (reference sequence). V was pared by 2 bases and J by 0 bases, with 14 bases between. The CDR3 covers 17 residues. This CDR3 is CAWSSRTVSSGANVLTF. The CDR3 DNA is TGTGCCTGGAGTAGCAGGACAGTGAGCTCTGGGGCCAACGTCCTGACTTTC.

A few counts support this clone. The V gene is TRBV4-3, the J gene TRBJ2-3; D may be TRBD1 or TRBD2 (5 bases each). The V end lost 0 bases, the J end lost 2 bases, and 15 bases lay between the germline ends. Germline V CDR1 and CDR2: LGHNA, YSLEER. The CDR3 loop spans 17 amino acids. The CDR3 is CASSQDSRADYTDTQYF. The CDR3 coding sequence is TGCGCCAGCAGCCAAGATTCCAGGGCAGACTACACAGATACGCAGTATTTT.

The chain is built from TRBV6-1 and TRBJ2-3; no clear D gene. Germline V gene sequence: CDR1 MNHNS, CDR2 SASEGT. The CDR3 contains 14 residues. Trimming shortened V by 2 bases and J by 2 bases, and 8 bases separated the two germline ends. The CDR3 loop is CASSETVTTDTQYF. The CDR3 nucleotides read TGTGCCAGCAGTGAAACAGTAACCACAGATACGCAGTATTTT.

The chain employs TRBV7-9 and TRBJ1-1; TRBD1 is a possible D gene (5 bases). The V and J ends lost 1 base and 4 bases respectively, with 13 bases between them. The CDR3 has 15 amino acids. Germline V CDR1 and CDR2: SEHNR, FQNEAQ (reference sequence). CDR3 in DNA: TGTGCCAGCAGCTTAGGGTATCGGGGGAGCACTGAAGCTTTCTTT. Protein sequence: CASSLGYRGSTEAFF.

The chain couples TRBV27 to TRBJ1-5; 7 nucleotides match TRBD1. With 4 bases clipped from V and 7 bases from J, the junction kept 7 bases outside the gene matches. CDR3 length: 14 amino acids. The germline CDR1 and CDR2 sequences are MNHEY and SMNVEV (reference sequence). CDR3 protein: CASSSVGGWQPQHF. CDR3 DNA: TGTGCCAGCAGTTCCGTAGGGGGCTGGCAGCCCCAGCATTTT.

The chain couples TRBV6-4 to TRBJ2-1; no reliable D call. Per the germline V gene, CDR1 is MRHNA and CDR2 is SNTAGT. Trimming left V 5 bases short and J 2 bases short, with 16 bases between. The CDR3 is 16 residues long. The DNA for the CDR3 is TGTGCCAGCAGTCGTATGGCTTCGTCCCCCTACAATGAGCAGTTCTTC. Translating gives CASSRMASSPYNEQFF.

This clone was observed once. The rearrangement uses TRBV5-5 and TRBJ1-4; no definite D call. Looked up from germline, CDR1 is SGHKS and CDR2 is YYEKEE (reference sequence). V lost 1 base to trimming and J lost 0 bases, with 10 bases between them. The CDR3 has 16 residues. This CDR3 reads CASSLRETATNEKLFF. CDR3 sequence (DNA): TGTGCCAGCAGCTTGAGGGAGACTGCAACTAATGAAAAACTGTTTTTT.

The genes are TRBV7-2 and TRBJ1-4; 7 bases are a match to TRBD1. V lost 6 bases to trimming and J lost 8 bases; unmatched junction nucleotides: 6. The length of the CDR3 is 13 residues. CDR1 is SGHTA and CDR2 is FQGNSA in the germline V gene. The DNA of the CDR3 is TGTGCCAGCAGGGACAGGACGGGGGAAAAACTGTTTTTT. Protein sequence: CASRDRTGEKLFF. Based on the CDR3 plus reference TRBV7-2 and TRBJ1-4, the full variable domain is GAGVSQSPSNKVTEKGKDVELRCDPISGHTALYWYRQSLGQGLEFLIYFQGNSAPDKSGLPSDRFSAERTGGSVSTLTIQRTQQEDSAVYLCASRDRTGEKLFFGSGTQLSVL.

Concerning this clone itself: One junction end disagrees with the germline gene, perhaps due to a read error. The chain combines TRBV5-1 with TRBJ1-2; 7 positions match TRBD1. Germline V gene data show CDR1 as SGHRS and CDR2 as YFSETQ. This CDR3 has 14 residues. The CDR3 region is CASSARQGLSGYTF. The DNA for the CDR3 is TGTGCCAGCAGCGCCCGACAGGGTTTGAGTGGCTACACCTTC.

The chain links TRBV7-2 to TRBJ1-2; D is unclear. CDR3 length equals 14 residues. CDR1 and CDR2 (germline): SGHTA, FQGNSA. The ends were cut back, 1 base at V and 4 bases at J, with 10 bases in the middle. The CDR3 here is CASSLEANPYGYTF. CDR3 DNA sequence: TGTGCCAGCAGCTTAGAGGCAAATCCCTATGGCTACACCTTC.

This clone was observed a single time. The J gene is TRBJ2-3, the V gene TRBV9, with D tentatively TRBD1 or TRBD2 (5 bases each). The CDR3 consists of 15 residues. V was shortened by 0 bases and J by 2 bases, with 10 bases between the two germline ends. Per the germline V gene, CDR1 is SGDLS and CDR2 is YYNGEE. This CDR3 reads CASSVVQGATDTQYF. CDR3 bases: TGTGCCAGCAGCGTAGTGCAGGGAGCCACAGATACGCAGTATTTT.

The chain uses TRBV15 and TRBJ2-5; D is unresolved. V lost 0 bases and J 6 bases, leaving 11 bases between the germline ends. This CDR3 has 14 residues. CDR1 is LNHNV, CDR2 YYDKDF, per germline (reference sequence). This CDR3 reads CATSRDLEMKTQYF. The CDR3 bases are TGTGCCACCAGCAGAGATTTGGAGATGAAGACCCAGTACTTC. The full variable domain, completed using reference TRBV15 and TRBJ2-5, is DAMVIQNPRYQVTQFGKPVTLSCSQTLNHNVMYWYQQKSSQAPKLLFHYYDKDFNNEADTPDNFQSRRPNTSFCFLDIRSPGLGDTAMYLCATSRDLEMKTQYFGPGTRLLVL.